This entry concerns a single T cell receptor beta chain. All donors qualified as healthy HIV-negative adults and had experienced no recent acute infections or vaccinations. Subsets obtained from CD4+ cells comprised CD45RA+ naive and CD45RA-negative memory cells. The sample comes from a study of shared clonotypes between healthy human individuals. About the research overall: CD4 naive and memory got three plates each, CD8 naive two, CD8 memory one.

CDR3 length: 12 amino acids. The V end was cut by 6 bases, the J end by 1 base, with 7 bases between. The germline CDR1 and CDR2 sequences are SGHKS and YYEKEE (reference sequence). Per the authors' pipeline: ImmunoSEQ supplied junction-only sequences lacking quality scores, so filtering was different. Here immunoSEQ multiplex PCR was the method, and the copy in TCRdb shows in-frame clones only, minus some. D and trimming come from the DNA, and the V and J calls and clone size come from that table. The sample lists 850,000 to 1,200,000 clones, about three quarters seen once, with approximately 1.5% in the top ten.

The clonotype originates from a man aged 18 to 29 in good health. This chain connects TRBV5-5 to TRBJ1-1; D not resolved. The sample taken for sequencing was memory CD4+ T cells sorted from blood. Subset reported: CD45RA-negative fraction. DNA for the CDR3: TGTGCCAGCATCCCGGAGAACACTGAAGCTTTCTTT. Translating it yields CASIPENTEAFF.